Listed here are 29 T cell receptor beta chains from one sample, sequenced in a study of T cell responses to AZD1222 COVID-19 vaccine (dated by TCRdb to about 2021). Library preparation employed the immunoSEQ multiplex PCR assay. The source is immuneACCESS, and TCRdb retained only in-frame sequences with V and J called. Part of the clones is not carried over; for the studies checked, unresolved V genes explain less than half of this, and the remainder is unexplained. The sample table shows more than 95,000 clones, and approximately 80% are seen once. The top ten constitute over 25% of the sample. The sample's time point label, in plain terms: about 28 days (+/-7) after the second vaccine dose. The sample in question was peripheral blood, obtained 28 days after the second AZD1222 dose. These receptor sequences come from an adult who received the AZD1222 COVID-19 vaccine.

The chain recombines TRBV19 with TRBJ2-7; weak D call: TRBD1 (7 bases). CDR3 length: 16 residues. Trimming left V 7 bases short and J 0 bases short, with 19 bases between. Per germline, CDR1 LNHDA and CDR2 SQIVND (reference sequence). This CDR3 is CASTPRSGGLSYEQYF. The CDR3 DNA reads TGTGCCAGTACCCCCCGATCAGGGGGGCTCTCCTACGAGCAGTACTTC.

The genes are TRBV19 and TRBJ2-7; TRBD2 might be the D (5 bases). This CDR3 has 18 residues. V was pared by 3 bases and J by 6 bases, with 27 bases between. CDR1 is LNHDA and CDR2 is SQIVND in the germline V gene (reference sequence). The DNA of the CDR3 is TGTGCCAGTAGTATTTACCCCGGGAAGGGCCCCCCAGTTGCCGAGCAGTACTTC. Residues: CASSIYPGKGPPVAEQYF.

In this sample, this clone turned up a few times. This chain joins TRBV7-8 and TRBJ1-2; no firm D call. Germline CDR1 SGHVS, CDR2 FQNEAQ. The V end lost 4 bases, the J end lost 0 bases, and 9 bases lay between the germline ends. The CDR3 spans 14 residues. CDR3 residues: CASSSRQSNYGYTF. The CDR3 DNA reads TGTGCCAGCAGCTCCCGCCAGTCTAACTATGGCTACACCTTC.

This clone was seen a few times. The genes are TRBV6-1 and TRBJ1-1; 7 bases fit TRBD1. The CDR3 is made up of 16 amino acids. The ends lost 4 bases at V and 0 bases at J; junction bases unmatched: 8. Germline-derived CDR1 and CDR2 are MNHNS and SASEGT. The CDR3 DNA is TGTGCCAGCAGTGCGGGACAGACTATGGTGAACACTGAAGCTTTCTTT. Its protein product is CASSAGQTMVNTEAFF.

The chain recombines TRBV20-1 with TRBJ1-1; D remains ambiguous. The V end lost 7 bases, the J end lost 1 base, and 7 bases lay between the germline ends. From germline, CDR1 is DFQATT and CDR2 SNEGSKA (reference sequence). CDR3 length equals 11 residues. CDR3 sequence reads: CSVPENTEAFF. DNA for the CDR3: TGCAGTGTTCCTGAGAACACTGAAGCTTTCTTT.

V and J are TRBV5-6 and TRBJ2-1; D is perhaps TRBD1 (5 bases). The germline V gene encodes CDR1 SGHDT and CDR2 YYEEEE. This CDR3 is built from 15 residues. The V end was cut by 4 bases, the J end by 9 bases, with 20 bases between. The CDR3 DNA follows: TGTGCCAGCAGCCTGGGGCCGTCGGAACCCATTGAGCAGTTCTTC. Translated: CASSLGPSEPIEQFF.

The CDR3 protein is CASSQDNPSTDTQYF. CDR3 in DNA: TGTGCCAGCAGCCAGGACAACCCTAGCACAGATACGCAGTATTTT. The chain links TRBV5-6 to TRBJ2-3; a weak D match, TRBD1 (5 bases). Germline V gene sequence: CDR1 SGHDT, CDR2 YYEEEE. The CDR3 loop spans 15 amino acids. The V end was cut by 4 bases, the J end by 0 bases, with 12 bases between.

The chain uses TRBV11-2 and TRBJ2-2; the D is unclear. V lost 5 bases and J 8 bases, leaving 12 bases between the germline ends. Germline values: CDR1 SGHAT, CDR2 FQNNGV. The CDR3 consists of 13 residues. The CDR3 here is CASSPIVGGELFF. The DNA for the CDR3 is TGTGCCAGCAGCCCGATCGTTGGAGGGGAGCTGTTTTTT.

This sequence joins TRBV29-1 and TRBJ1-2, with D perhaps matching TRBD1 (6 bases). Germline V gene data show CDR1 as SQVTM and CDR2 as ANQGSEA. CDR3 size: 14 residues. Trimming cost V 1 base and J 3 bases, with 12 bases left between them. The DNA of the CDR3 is TGCAGCGTTGAAGGACAGGCCGGATACTATGGCTACACCTTC. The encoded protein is CSVEGQAGYYGYTF.

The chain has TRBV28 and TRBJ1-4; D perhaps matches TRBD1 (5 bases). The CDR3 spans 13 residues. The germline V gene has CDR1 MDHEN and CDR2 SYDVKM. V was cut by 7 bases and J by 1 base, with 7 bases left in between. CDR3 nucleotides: TGTGCCAGCATTCAGGGAACTAATGAAAAACTGTTTTTT. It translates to CASIQGTNEKLFF.

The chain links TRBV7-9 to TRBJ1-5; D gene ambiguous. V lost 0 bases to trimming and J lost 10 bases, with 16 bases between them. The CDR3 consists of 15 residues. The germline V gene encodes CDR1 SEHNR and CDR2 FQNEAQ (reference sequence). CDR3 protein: CASSLAVGIVSPQHF. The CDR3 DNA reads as TGTGCCAGCAGCTTAGCGGTGGGGATAGTCAGCCCCCAGCATTTT.

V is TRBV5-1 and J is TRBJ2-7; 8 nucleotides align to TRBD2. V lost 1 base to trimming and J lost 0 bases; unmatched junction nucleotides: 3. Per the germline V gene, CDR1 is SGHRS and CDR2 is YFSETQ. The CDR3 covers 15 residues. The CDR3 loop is CASSLSGSHSYEQYF. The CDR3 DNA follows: TGCGCCAGCAGCTTGAGCGGGAGTCACTCCTACGAGCAGTACTTC.

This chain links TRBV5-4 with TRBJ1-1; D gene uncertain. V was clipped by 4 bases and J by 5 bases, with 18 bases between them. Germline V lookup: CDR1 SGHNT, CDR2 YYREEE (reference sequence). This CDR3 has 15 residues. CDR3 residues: CASSPERGFGTEAFF. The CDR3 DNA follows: TGTGCCAGCAGCCCCGAGCGGGGTTTTGGGACTGAAGCTTTCTTT.

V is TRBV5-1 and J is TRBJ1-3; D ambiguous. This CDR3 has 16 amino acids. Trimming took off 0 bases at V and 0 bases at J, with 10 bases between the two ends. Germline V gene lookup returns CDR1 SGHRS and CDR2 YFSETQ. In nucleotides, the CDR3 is TGCGCCAGCAGCTTGGGAACGCTAATCTCTGGAAACACCATATATTTT. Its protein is CASSLGTLISGNTIYF.

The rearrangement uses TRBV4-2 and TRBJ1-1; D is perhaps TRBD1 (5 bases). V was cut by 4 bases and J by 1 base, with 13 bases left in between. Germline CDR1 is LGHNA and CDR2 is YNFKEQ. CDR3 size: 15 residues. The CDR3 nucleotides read TGTGCCAGCAGCCCTGATAGGACAAGGAACACTGAAGCTTTCTTT. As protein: CASSPDRTRNTEAFF.

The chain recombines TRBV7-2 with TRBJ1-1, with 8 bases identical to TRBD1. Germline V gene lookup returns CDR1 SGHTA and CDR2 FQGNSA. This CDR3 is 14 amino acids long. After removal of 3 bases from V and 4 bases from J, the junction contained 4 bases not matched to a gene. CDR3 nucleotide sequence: TGTGCCAGCAGCTTCGATCAGGGGGCCACTGAAGCTTTCTTT. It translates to CASSFDQGATEAFF.

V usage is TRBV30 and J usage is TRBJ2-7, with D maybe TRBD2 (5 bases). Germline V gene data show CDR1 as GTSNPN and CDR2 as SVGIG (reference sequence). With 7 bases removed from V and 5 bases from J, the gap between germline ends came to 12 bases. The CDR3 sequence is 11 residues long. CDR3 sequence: CASDFRNEQYF. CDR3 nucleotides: TGTGCCTCGGACTTTCGCAACGAGCAGTACTTC.

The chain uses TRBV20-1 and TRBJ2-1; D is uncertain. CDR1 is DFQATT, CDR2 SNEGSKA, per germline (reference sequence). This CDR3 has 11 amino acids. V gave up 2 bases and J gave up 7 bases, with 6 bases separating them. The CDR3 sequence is CSARSENEQFF. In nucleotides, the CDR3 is TGCAGTGCTAGAAGTGAGAATGAGCAGTTCTTC.

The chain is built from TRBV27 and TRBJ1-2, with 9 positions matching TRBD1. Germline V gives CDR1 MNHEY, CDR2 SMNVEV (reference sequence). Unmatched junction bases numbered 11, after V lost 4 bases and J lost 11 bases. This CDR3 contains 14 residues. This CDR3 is CASSWGTGQGGYTF. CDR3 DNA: TGTGCCAGCAGTTGGGGGACGGGACAGGGAGGTTACACCTTC.

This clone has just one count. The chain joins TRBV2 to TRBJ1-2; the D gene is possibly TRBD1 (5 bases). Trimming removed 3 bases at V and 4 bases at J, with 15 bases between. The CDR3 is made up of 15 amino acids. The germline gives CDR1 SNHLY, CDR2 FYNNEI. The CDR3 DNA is TGTGCCAGCAGTGAGAAGGGGACGGGACTCTATGGCTACACCTTC. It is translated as CASSEKGTGLYGYTF. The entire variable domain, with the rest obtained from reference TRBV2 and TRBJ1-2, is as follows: EPEVTQTPSHQVTQMGQEVILRCVPISNHLYFYWYRQILGQKVEFLVSFYNNEISEKSEIFDDQFSVERPDGSNFTLKIRSTKLEDSAMYFCASSEKGTGLYGYTFGSGTRLTVV.

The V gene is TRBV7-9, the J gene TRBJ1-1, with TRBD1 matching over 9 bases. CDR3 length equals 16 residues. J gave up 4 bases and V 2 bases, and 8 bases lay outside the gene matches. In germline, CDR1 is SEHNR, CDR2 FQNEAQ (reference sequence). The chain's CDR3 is CASSLWGTGLFTEAFF. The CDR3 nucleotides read TGTGCCAGCAGCTTATGGGGGACAGGGTTGTTCACTGAAGCTTTCTTT.

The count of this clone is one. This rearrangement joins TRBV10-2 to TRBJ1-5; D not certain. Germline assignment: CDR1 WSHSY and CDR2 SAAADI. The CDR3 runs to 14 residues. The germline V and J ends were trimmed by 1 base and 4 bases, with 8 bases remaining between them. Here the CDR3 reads CASSEWRRNQPQHF. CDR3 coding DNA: TGCGCCAGCAGTGAGTGGAGGCGGAATCAGCCCCAGCATTTT.

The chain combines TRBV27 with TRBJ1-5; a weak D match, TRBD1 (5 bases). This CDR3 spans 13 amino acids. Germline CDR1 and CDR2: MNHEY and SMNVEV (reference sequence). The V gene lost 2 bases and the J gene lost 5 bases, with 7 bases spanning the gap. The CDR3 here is CASSLKGYQPQHF. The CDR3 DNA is TGTGCCAGCAGTTTAAAGGGGTATCAGCCCCAGCATTTT.

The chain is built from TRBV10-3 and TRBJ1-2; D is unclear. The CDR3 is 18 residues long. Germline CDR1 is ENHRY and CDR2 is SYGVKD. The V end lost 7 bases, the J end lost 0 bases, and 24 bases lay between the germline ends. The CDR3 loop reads CAITQEVDGKPANYGYTF. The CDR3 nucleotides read TGTGCCATCACCCAAGAGGTGGACGGCAAACCCGCTAACTATGGCTACACCTTC.

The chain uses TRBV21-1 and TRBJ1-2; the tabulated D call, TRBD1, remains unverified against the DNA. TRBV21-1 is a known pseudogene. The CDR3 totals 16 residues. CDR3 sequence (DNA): TGTGCCAGCAGCGAACAGACATATAACTCTAACTATGGCTACACCTTC. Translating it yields CASSEQTYNSNYGYTF.

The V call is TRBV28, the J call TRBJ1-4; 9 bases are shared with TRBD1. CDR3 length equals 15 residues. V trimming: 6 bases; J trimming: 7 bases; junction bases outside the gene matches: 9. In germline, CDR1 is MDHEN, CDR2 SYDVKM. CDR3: CASSLQGARGEKLFF. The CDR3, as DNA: TGTGCCAGCAGCCTACAGGGGGCGCGGGGTGAAAAACTGTTTTTT.

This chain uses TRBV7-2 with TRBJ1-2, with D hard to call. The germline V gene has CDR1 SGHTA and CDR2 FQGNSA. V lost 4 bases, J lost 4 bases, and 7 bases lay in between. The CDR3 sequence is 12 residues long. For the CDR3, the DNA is TGTGCCAGCAGCTCCACCCTCTATGGCTACACCTTC. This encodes CASSSTLYGYTF.

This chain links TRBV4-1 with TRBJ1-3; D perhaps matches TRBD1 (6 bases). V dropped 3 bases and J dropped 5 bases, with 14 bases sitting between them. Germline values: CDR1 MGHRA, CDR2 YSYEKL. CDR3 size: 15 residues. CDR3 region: CASSHRTETRNTIYF. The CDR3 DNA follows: TGCGCCAGCAGCCACAGGACAGAAACAAGAAACACCATATATTTT.

CDR3 coding DNA: TGTGCCAGTCAACTAAGGGACTCGTTTTATTCCCACTTT. It encodes CASQLRDSFYSHF. The chain uses TRBV28 and TRBJ1-6; tentative D call: TRBD1 (5 bases). Germline V CDR1 and CDR2: MDHEN, SYDVKM. The CDR3 has 13 amino acids. The V and J ends lost 9 bases and 18 bases respectively, with 24 bases between them.